These T cell receptor beta chains were read from a single sample in a study of cytomegalovirus exposure and HLA in healthy donors. Assay: immunoSEQ multiplex PCR; the TCRdb copy retains only in-frame clones and omits some. The sample has under 250,000 clones; 65% to 85% are singletons. The sequenced sample was PBMCs. These receptors came from a boy younger than 10 in good health and CMV-seronegative. Each CDR3 is given without its conserved first and last residue.

CDR3aa: AWSVVSGTGELF
v_gene: TRBV30
j_gene: TRBJ2-2

CDR3aa: ASSPQALQGAGGQPQH
v_gene: TRBV4-1
j_gene: TRBJ1-5

CDR3aa: ASRPVIARTNEQF
v_gene: TRBV6-6
j_gene: TRBJ2-1

CDR3aa: ASSHPGTGNYGYT
v_gene: TRBV4-1
j_gene: TRBJ1-2

CDR3aa: ASSLAGGEETQY
v_gene: TRBV7-6
j_gene: TRBJ2-5

CDR3aa: ATSSRTGLYYGYT
v_gene: TRBV5-4
j_gene: TRBJ1-2

CDR3aa: ASSLVFLGQPSYEQY
v_gene: TRBV7-2
j_gene: TRBJ2-7

CDR3aa: ASSLPLNSRDTEAF
v_gene: TRBV7-6
j_gene: TRBJ1-1

CDR3aa: ASSPQEGQGFRTDTQY
v_gene: TRBV9
j_gene: TRBJ2-3

CDR3aa: ASSSSASSGNTIY
v_gene: TRBV19
j_gene: TRBJ1-3

CDR3aa: ASGLTEGPYEQY
v_gene: TRBV12-5
j_gene: TRBJ2-7

CDR3aa: ASSPKTGLGEQY
v_gene: TRBV11-3
j_gene: TRBJ2-7

CDR3aa: ASSRQVNSPPH
v_gene: TRBV6-5
j_gene: TRBJ1-6

CDR3aa: ASSTGTSGWLF
v_gene: TRBV6-5
j_gene: TRBJ2-2

CDR3aa: ASRGRTNTGELF
v_gene: TRBV19
j_gene: TRBJ2-2

CDR3aa: ASSLSGGVGSPLH
v_gene: TRBV7-2
j_gene: TRBJ1-6

CDR3aa: ASSGGGTYGYT
v_gene: TRBV2
j_gene: TRBJ1-2

CDR3aa: AISLGQGGPYEQY
v_gene: TRBV10-3
j_gene: TRBJ2-7

CDR3aa: ASGVPRGSVYNEQF
v_gene: TRBV12-5
j_gene: TRBJ2-1

CDR3aa: AWGPRRGVGEQF
v_gene: TRBV30
j_gene: TRBJ2-1

CDR3aa: AISEEGGAGDEQY
v_gene: TRBV10-3
j_gene: TRBJ2-7

CDR3aa: ASSTSGGAGEQY
v_gene: TRBV27
j_gene: TRBJ2-7

CDR3aa: ASSDSTGASTDTQY
v_gene: TRBV6-4
j_gene: TRBJ2-3

CDR3aa: ASRKSPSSTDTQY
v_gene: TRBV6-5
j_gene: TRBJ2-3

CDR3aa: ASSTGSGANVLT
v_gene: TRBV13
j_gene: TRBJ2-6

CDR3aa: AWSQGGSSYNEQF
v_gene: TRBV30
j_gene: TRBJ2-1

CDR3aa: ASSGPTGTGVVYEQY
v_gene: TRBV25-1
j_gene: TRBJ2-7

CDR3aa: ASSMQAFNTEAF
v_gene: TRBV19
j_gene: TRBJ1-1

CDR3aa: ASSEGGYRAEQY
v_gene: TRBV25-1
j_gene: NA

CDR3aa: ASSWTGDNNEQF
v_gene: TRBV5-1
j_gene: TRBJ2-1

CDR3aa: SAGEGTGAAFSYNEQF
v_gene: TRBV29-1
j_gene: TRBJ2-1

CDR3aa: ASSIPGQDEKLF
v_gene: TRBV19
j_gene: TRBJ1-4

CDR3aa: ASSQELAGAPPYNEQF
v_gene: TRBV4-1
j_gene: TRBJ2-1

CDR3aa: ASIGVRNTEAF
v_gene: TRBV27
j_gene: TRBJ1-1

CDR3aa: ASSATGTEAF
v_gene: TRBV5-4
j_gene: TRBJ1-1

CDR3aa: AISVQGRDTEAF
v_gene: TRBV10-3
j_gene: TRBJ1-1

CDR3aa: ASSLQGGQPQH
v_gene: TRBV25-1
j_gene: TRBJ1-5

CDR3aa: ASSPPSNEQY
v_gene: TRBV27
j_gene: TRBJ2-7

CDR3aa: ASSGPGQYNSPLH
v_gene: TRBV9
j_gene: TRBJ1-6

CDR3aa: ASSESGGRETQY
v_gene: TRBV10-2
j_gene: TRBJ2-5

CDR3aa: ASGSRGNDTEAF
v_gene: TRBV27
j_gene: TRBJ1-1

CDR3aa: ASSQDGLARSYNEQF
v_gene: TRBV14
j_gene: TRBJ2-1

CDR3aa: ASSPSPVYEQY
v_gene: TRBV27
j_gene: TRBJ2-7

CDR3aa: ASSDQREVTYEQY
v_gene: TRBV2
j_gene: TRBJ2-7

CDR3aa: ASSTEPTDTQY
v_gene: TRBV19
j_gene: TRBJ2-3

CDR3aa: ASSMGQGTTEAF
v_gene: TRBV7-9
j_gene: TRBJ1-1

CDR3aa: ASSSPDGDLSTDTQY
v_gene: TRBV5-1
j_gene: TRBJ2-3

CDR3aa: ASSAQTLNTEAF
v_gene: TRBV9
j_gene: TRBJ1-1

CDR3aa: ASGWRPGQGTYEQY
v_gene: TRBV12-5
j_gene: TRBJ2-7

CDR3aa: ASDWTGIHGYT
v_gene: TRBV2
j_gene: TRBJ1-2

CDR3aa: ASSPLGGTSIETQY
v_gene: TRBV4-2
j_gene: TRBJ2-5

CDR3aa: AWRPAGGFEAF
v_gene: TRBV30
j_gene: TRBJ1-1

CDR3aa: SALDVYEQY
v_gene: TRBV20-1
j_gene: TRBJ2-7

CDR3aa: ASSERGVDSYGYT
v_gene: TRBV2
j_gene: TRBJ1-2

CDR3aa: ASSVSWDILGEQY
v_gene: TRBV9
j_gene: TRBJ2-7

CDR3aa: ASSDSAAYDYNEQF
v_gene: TRBV6-4
j_gene: TRBJ2-1

CDR3aa: ASNRDRDYEQY
v_gene: TRBV6-1
j_gene: TRBJ2-7

CDR3aa: AWIHLGGGYT
v_gene: TRBV30
j_gene: TRBJ1-2

CDR3aa: AWSFGTREQF
v_gene: TRBV30
j_gene: TRBJ2-1

CDR3aa: ASRLAQVRRETQY
v_gene: TRBV12-2
j_gene: TRBJ2-5